One sample yielded the 5 T cell receptor beta chains listed below, sequenced in a study of blood T cell repertoires in COVID-19. Repertoires were generated with immunoSEQ multiplex PCR, while TCRdb's copy carries only in-frame clones and drops some. The sample holds 300,000 to 450,000 clones, 88% seen once. The sample consisted of PBMCs or T cells enriched from blood (not recorded which). The receptors here all came from a woman aged 30 to 39 who had been exposed to COVID-19.

The rearrangement uses TRBV24-1 and TRBJ1-1, with 7 bases lining up with TRBD1. This CDR3 contains 13 residues. Losses at the gene ends were 7 bases for V and 0 bases for J; bases not matched to a gene: 1. Germline V lookup: CDR1 KGHDR, CDR2 SFDVKD. The CDR3 sequence: CATSTGVNTEAFF. For the CDR3, the DNA is TGTGCCACCAGCACAGGGGTGAACACTGAAGCTTTCTTT.

The V gene is TRBV19, the J gene TRBJ2-3; 8 nucleotides line up with TRBD1. The CDR3 contains 16 residues. The J segment lost 7 bases and the V segment lost 4 bases, leaving 13 bases of the junction unmatched. The germline gives CDR1 LNHDA, CDR2 SQIVND (reference sequence). The CDR3: CASSNNLETGANTQYF. The DNA for the CDR3 is TGTGCCAGTAGTAACAACCTCGAGACAGGGGCAAATACGCAGTATTTT.

The chain employs TRBV28 and TRBJ2-2; D is possibly TRBD1 (6 bases). The CDR3 runs 15 residues. Germline V lookup: CDR1 MDHEN, CDR2 SYDVKM. Trimming cost V 8 bases and J 6 bases, with 19 bases left between them. CDR3 coding DNA: TGTGCCAGCCGGTCCGACAGGTCCGAGCCCGGGGAGCTGTTTTTT. Translating it yields CASRSDRSEPGELFF.

The genes are TRBV6-5 and TRBJ2-6; D might be TRBD1 (5 bases). Germline V gene lookup returns CDR1 MNHEY and CDR2 SVGAGI. This CDR3 is built from 15 residues. V was clipped by 9 bases and J by 4 bases, with 16 bases between them. As DNA, the CDR3 is TGTGCCAGTACCCTTAGGGGATCCGGGGCCAACGTCCTGACTTTC. Translated: CASTLRGSGANVLTF.

The rearrangement links TRBV11-1 to TRBJ2-5, with 8 positions matching TRBD1. The CDR3 sequence is 15 residues long. Looked up from germline, CDR1 is SGHAT and CDR2 is FQDESV (reference sequence). V shed 3 bases, J shed 5 bases, and the junction held 8 bases outside the gene matches. DNA for the CDR3: TGTGCCAGCAGCTTGGCTGACAGGGGTTGGGAGACCCAGTACTTC. As protein: CASSLADRGWETQYF.